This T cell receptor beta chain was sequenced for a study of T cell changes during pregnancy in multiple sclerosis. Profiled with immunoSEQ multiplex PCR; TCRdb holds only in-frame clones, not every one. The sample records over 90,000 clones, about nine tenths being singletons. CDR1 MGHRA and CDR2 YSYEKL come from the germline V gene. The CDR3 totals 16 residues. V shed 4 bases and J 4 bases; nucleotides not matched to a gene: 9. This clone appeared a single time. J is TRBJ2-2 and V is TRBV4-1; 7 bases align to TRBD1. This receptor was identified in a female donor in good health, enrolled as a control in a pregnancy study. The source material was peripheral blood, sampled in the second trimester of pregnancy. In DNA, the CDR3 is TGCGCCAGCAGCCCCGGACAGGAGATAATCACCGGGGAGCTGTTTTTT. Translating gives CASSPGQEIITGELFF.